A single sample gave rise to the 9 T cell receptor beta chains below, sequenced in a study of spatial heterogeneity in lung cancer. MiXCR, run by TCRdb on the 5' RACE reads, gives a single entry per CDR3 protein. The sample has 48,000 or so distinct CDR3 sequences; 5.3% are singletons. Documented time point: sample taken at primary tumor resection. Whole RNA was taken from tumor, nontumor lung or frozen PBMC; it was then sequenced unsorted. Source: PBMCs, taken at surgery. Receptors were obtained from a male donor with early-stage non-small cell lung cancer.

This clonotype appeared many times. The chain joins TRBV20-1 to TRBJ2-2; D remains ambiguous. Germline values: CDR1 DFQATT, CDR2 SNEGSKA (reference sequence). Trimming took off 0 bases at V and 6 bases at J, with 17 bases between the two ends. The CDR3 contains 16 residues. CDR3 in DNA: TGCAGTGCTAGAGATGGAAGAGTATCGGGTTCCGGGGAGCTGTTTTTT. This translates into CSARDGRVSGSGELFF.

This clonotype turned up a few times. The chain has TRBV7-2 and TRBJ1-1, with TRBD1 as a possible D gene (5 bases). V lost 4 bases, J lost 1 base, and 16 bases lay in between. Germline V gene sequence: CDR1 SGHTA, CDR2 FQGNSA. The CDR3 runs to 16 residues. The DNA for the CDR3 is TGTGCCAGCAGCTCCCGTGCACAGGAACGGAACACTGAAGCTTTCTTT. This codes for CASSSRAQERNTEAFF.

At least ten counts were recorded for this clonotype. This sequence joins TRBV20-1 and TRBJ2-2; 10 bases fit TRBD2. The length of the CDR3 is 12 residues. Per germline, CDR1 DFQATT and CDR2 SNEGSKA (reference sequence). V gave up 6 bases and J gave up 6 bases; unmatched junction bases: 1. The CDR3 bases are TGCAGTGCGAGCGGGAGGGCCGGGGAGCTGTTTTTT. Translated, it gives CSASGRAGELFF.

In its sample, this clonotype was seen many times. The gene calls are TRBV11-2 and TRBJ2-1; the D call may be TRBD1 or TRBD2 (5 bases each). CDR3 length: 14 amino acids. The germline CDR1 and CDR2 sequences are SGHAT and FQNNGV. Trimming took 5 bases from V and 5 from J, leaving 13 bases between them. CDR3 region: CASSPTPGHNEQFF. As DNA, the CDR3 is TGTGCCAGCAGCCCCACACCGGGACACAATGAGCAGTTCTTC.

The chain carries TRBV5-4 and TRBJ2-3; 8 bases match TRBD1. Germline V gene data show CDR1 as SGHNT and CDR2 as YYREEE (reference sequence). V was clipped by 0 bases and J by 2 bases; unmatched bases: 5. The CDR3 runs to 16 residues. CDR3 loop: CASSLEQGASTDTQYF. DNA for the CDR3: TGTGCCAGCAGCTTGGAGCAGGGGGCTTCCACAGATACGCAGTATTTT.

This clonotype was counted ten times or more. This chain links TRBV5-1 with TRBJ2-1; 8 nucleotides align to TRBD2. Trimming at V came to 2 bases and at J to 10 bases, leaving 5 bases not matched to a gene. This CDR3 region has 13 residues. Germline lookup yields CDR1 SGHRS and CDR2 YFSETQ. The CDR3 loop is CASSLAGVGEQFF. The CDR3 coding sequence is TGCGCCAGCAGCTTAGCGGGAGTAGGCGAGCAGTTCTTC.

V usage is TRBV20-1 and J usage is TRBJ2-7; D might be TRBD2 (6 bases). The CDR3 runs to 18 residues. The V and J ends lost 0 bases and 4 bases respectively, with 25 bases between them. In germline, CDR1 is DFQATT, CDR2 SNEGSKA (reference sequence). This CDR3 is CSARDRGISGGPRYEQYF. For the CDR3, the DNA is TGCAGTGCTAGAGATCGGGGAATTAGCGGAGGTCCCCGTTACGAGCAGTACTTC.

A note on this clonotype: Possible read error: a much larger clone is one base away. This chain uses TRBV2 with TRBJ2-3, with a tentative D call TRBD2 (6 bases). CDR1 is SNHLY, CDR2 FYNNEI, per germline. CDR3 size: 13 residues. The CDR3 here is CVSSAGGAATQYF. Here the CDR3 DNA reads TGTGTCAGCAGTGCCGGGGGAGCAGCTACGCAGTATTTT.

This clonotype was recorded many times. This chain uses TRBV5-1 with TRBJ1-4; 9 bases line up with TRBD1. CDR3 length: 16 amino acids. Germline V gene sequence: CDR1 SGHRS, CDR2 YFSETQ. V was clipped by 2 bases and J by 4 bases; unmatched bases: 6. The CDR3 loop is CASSLQGAQNNEKLFF. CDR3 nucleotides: TGCGCCAGCAGCTTACAGGGGGCGCAGAATAATGAAAAACTGTTTTTT.